This T cell receptor beta chain was found in a study of shared clonotypes between healthy human individuals. Background on the study: There were three CD4 naive, three CD4 memory, two CD8 naive and one CD8 memory plates per donor.

Study outcomes and limitations: An anticipated effect of sequencing depth on clonotype sharing among donors was recognized. With several donors compared, approximately 5% of naive CD4 clonotypes were shared.

Germline CDR1 and CDR2: SGHRS and YFSETQ. CDR3 length: 18 residues. V lost 4 bases and J lost 1; bases outside the gene matches: 13. Details on this clone: Antigen unknown.

This table comes from immunoSEQ multiplex PCR, and its TCRdb copy is limited to in-frame clones, with some not included. The sample consists of roughly 2,300,000 clones, 80% to 95% of them appearing once. Among the donors, all were Caucasian adults who lived in Nashville, Tennessee. Sample: naive CD4+ T cells from PBMCs. Stated subset: CD45RA+ positively selected. The chain combines TRBV5-1 with TRBJ2-1; 8 bases align to TRBD1. The TCR originated in a man younger than 35 in good health. Some clones in this sample may be carry-over from other donors' samples. In DNA, the CDR3 is TGCGCCAGCAGCGCCCAAATTGGGACAGGAGCATCCTACAATGAGCAGTTCTTC. Translation gives CASSAQIGTGASYNEQFF.